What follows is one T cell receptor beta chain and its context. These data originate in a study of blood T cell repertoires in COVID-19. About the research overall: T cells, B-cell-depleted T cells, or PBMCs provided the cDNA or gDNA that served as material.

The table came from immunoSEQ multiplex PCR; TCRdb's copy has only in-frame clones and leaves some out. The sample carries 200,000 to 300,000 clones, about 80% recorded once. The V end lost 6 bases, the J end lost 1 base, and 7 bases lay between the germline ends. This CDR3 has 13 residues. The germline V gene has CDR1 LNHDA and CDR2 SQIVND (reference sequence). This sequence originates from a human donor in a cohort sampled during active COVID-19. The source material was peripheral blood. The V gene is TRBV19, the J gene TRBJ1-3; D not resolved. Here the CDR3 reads CASRPGSGNTIYF. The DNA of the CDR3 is TGTGCCAGTAGACCGGGATCTGGAAACACCATATATTTT.